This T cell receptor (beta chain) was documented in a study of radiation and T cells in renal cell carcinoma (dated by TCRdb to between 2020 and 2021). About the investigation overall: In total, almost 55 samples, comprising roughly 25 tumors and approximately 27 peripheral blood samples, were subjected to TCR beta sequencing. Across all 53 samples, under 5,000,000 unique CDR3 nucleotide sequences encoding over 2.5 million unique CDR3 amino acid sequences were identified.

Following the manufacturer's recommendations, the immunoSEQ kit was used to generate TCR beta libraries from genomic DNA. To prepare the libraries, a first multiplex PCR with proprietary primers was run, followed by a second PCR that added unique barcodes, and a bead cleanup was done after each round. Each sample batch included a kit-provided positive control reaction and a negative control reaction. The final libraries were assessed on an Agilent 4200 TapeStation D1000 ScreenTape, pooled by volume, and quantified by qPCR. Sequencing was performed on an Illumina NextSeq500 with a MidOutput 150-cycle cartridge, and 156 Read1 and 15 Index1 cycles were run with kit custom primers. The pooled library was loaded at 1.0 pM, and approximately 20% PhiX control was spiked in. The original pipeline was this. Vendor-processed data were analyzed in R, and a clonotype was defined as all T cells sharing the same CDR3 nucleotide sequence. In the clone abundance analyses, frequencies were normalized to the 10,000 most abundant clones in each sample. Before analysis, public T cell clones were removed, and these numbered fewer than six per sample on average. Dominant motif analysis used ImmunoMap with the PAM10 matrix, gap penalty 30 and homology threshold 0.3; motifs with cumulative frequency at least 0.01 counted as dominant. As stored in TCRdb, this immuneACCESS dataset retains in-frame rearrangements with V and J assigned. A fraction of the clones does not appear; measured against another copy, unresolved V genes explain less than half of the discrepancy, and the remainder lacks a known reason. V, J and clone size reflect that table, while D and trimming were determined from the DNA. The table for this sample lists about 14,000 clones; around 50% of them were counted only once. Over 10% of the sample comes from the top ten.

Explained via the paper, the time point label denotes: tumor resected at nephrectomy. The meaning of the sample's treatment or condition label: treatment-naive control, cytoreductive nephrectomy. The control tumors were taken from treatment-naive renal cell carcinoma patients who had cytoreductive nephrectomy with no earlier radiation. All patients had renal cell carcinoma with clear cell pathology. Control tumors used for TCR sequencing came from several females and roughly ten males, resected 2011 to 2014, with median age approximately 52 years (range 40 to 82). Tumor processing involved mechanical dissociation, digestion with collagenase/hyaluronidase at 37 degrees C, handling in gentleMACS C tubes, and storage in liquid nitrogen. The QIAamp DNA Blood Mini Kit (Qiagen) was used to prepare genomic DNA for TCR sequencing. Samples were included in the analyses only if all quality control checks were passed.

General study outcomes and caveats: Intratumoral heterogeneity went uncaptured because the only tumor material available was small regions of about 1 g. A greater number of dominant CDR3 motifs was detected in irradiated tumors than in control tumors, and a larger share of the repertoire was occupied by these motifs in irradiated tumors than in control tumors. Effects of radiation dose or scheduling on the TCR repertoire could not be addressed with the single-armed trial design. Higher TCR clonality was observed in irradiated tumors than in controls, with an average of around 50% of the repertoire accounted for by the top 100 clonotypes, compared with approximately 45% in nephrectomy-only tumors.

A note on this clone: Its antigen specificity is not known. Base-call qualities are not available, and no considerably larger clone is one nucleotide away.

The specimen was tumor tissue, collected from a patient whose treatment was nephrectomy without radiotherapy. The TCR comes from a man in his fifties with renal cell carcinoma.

The sequence in DNA is TGTGCCAGCTCACCATCAGGGAGCTACGAGCAGTACTTC. Translated, it reads CASSPSGSYEQYF. The chain is assembled from TRBV18 and TRBJ2-7; the D gene is tentatively TRBD1 or TRBD2, each matching 5 bases. The germline V gene encodes CDR1 KGHSH and CDR2 LQKENI. The V end loses 2 bases and the J end loses 3 bases, and a stretch of 8 bases separates them. The CDR3 starts with the cysteine, ends with the phenylalanine, and has 13 residues. This entry keeps only the CDR3 DNA: 39 bases, framed from base 1.